This TCR beta chain is drawn from a study of blood T cell repertoires in COVID-19. Whole-study context: Italy, Spain and the United States were the sources of the convalescent and acute COVID-19 samples. Sample material is recorded as cDNA or gDNA derived from T cells, B-cell-depleted T cells, or PBMCs.

The germline V gene encodes CDR1 LNHDA and CDR2 SQIVND (reference sequence). The CDR3 is 20 residues long. Trimming cost V 5 bases and J 2 bases; bases outside gene matches: 18. Under the authors' procedure: Using reference gene primer amplification, nucleated cell counts were estimated. The data were produced by immunoSEQ multiplex PCR, yet TCRdb's version contains in-frame clones alone and is incomplete. The DNA was the basis for D and trimming; V, J and clone size are from that table. The profile shows under 300,000 clones, 87% of them singletons. The specimen was peripheral blood. The receptor was isolated from a man aged 60 to 69 who had recovered from COVID-19. The chain is built from TRBV19 and TRBJ1-3; TRBD1 matches 10 bases. The CDR3: CASSSQRPGLTGGAGNTIYF. CDR3 DNA sequence: TGTGCCAGTAGTTCCCAACGTCCCGGACTGACAGGGGGCGCTGGAAACACCATATATTTT. The variable domain in full, with the rest retrieved from reference TRBV19 and TRBJ1-3, is DGGITQSPKYLFRKEGQNVTLSCEQNLNHDAMYWYRQDPGQGLRLIYYSQIVNDFQKGDIAEGYSVSREKKESFPLTVTSAQKNPTAFYLCASSSQRPGLTGGAGNTIYFGEGSWLTVV.